Below, 16 T cell receptor beta chains from the same sample are listed, as sequenced in a study of blood T cells in healthy people across ages. It was with a sample-barcoded 5' primer and a J-beta primer mix that a second PCR of about 7 to 12 cycles was run. MiXCR, run by TCRdb on the 5' RACE reads, gives a single entry per CDR3 protein. Among some 700,000 distinct CDR3 sequences, about 24% were seen once, and the ten largest hold around 21%. Sequenced material: blood. The receptors shown here come from a man between 65 and 85 years old in good health.

This chain joins TRBV7-9 and TRBJ2-7; 8 bases are a match to TRBD1. The germline gives CDR1 SEHNR, CDR2 FQNEAQ (reference sequence). V lost 8 bases, J lost 4 bases, and 7 bases stayed unmatched. The CDR3 sequence is 13 residues long. CDR3 protein: CASLFDRGYEQYF. As DNA, the CDR3 is TGTGCCAGCCTCTTCGACAGGGGTTACGAGCAGTACTTC.

The gene calls are TRBV30 and TRBJ2-7; TRBD2 agrees at 7 bases. The CDR3 has 15 amino acids. V dropped 0 bases and J dropped 1; count of bases not matched to a gene: 6. CDR1 is GTSNPN and CDR2 is SVGIG in the germline V gene (reference sequence). CDR3: CAWSVMPSGSYEQYF. The CDR3 DNA sequence: TGTGCCTGGAGTGTTATGCCTAGCGGATCCTACGAGCAGTACTTC. Supplemented by reference TRBV30 and TRBJ2-7, the full variable domain reads SQTIHQWPATLVQPVGSPLSLECTVEGTSNPNLYWYRQAAGRGLQLLFYSVGIGQISSEVPQNLSASRPQDRQFILSSKKLLLSDSGFYLCAWSVMPSGSYEQYFGPGTRLTVT.

This clonotype was detected many times. V usage is TRBV3-1 and J usage is TRBJ2-1; D is perhaps TRBD1 (6 bases). CDR3 length: 15 residues. Germline CDR1 reads LGHDT; CDR2 reads YNNKEL (reference sequence). V was clipped by 1 base and J by 2 bases, with 9 bases between them. This CDR3 reads CASSQGGGTYNEQFF. CDR3 sequence (DNA): TGTGCCAGCAGCCAAGGAGGGGGAACCTACAATGAGCAGTTCTTC.

The rearrangement uses TRBV5-1 and TRBJ2-3; possible D gene TRBD2, 6 bases. V lost 4 bases and J 3 bases, leaving 12 bases between the germline ends. This CDR3 is built from 14 residues. The germline gives CDR1 SGHRS, CDR2 YFSETQ. CDR3 residues: CASSTMGGTDTQYF. The CDR3 nucleotides read TGCGCCAGCAGCACGATGGGGGGAACAGATACGCAGTATTTT.

To note about this clonotype: A read error may produce the germline difference seen at one junction end. The V gene is TRBV2, the J gene TRBJ1-2; 7 nucleotides line up with TRBD1. The CDR3 is 14 residues long. CDR1 and CDR2 (germline): SNHLY, FYNNEI. The DNA for the CDR3 is TGTGCCAACAGTCTTCAGGGGGAGAACCATGGCTACACCTTC. It translates to CANSLQGENHGYTF.

This clonotype was recorded a few times. The chain is built from TRBV28 and TRBJ1-2; the match to TRBD1 covers 10 bases. The V gene's germline CDR1 is MDHEN and CDR2 SYDVKM. The CDR3 consists of 16 residues. The junction had 15 bases not matched to a gene; V was cut back by 6 bases and J by 8 bases. CDR3 loop: CASSSPGQGMVEGYTF. In nucleotides, the CDR3 is TGTGCCAGCAGCTCCCCGGGACAGGGGATGGTAGAAGGCTACACCTTC.

The V and J genes are TRBV20-1 and TRBJ2-1; TRBD1 is a possible D gene (5 bases). This CDR3 contains 15 residues. V lost 0 bases and J 2 bases, leaving 11 bases between the germline ends. Germline V gene lookup returns CDR1 DFQATT and CDR2 SNEGSKA (reference sequence). CDR3 in amino acids: CSARETPGTYNEQFF. The DNA for the CDR3 is TGCAGTGCTAGAGAAACCCCAGGGACCTACAATGAGCAGTTCTTC.

The chain has TRBV3-1 and TRBJ2-4; D uncertain. V lost 4 bases and J lost 0, with 10 bases in between. The length of the CDR3 is 15 residues. In germline, CDR1 is LGHDT, CDR2 YNNKEL (reference sequence). The CDR3 region is CASSPVTGAKNIQYF. The DNA for the CDR3 is TGTGCCAGCAGCCCAGTGACGGGAGCCAAAAACATTCAGTACTTC.

This rearrangement joins TRBV28 to TRBJ1-2, with 8 bases lining up with TRBD1. CDR1 is MDHEN and CDR2 is SYDVKM in the germline V gene. Losses at the gene ends were 5 bases for V and 1 base for J; bases not matched to a gene: 6. This CDR3 has 15 residues. The CDR3 region has the DNA TGTGCCAGCAGTGCCCCGGGACAGGATAACTATGGCTACACCTTC. It specifies CASSAPGQDNYGYTF.

This clonotype has more than one count but fewer than ten. A much bigger clone sits one base away, suggesting this may be a read error. This chain uses TRBV2 with TRBJ1-2; tentatively, D is TRBD1 (6 bases). The CDR3 consists of 13 residues. Per the germline V gene, CDR1 is SNHLY and CDR2 is FYNNEI. The CDR3 protein is CASSETGRYDYTF. The CDR3 nucleotides read TGTGCCAGCAGTGAAACAGGGCGCTATGACTACACCTTC.

Regarding this clonotype: The junction differs from germline at one of its ends, possibly a read error. The V gene is TRBV5-1, the J gene TRBJ2-7; 8 bases map to TRBD1. From germline, CDR1 is SGHRS and CDR2 YFSETQ. CDR3 length equals 14 residues. For the CDR3, the DNA is TGCGCCAGCAGTACGGGACAGGCAATAGACGAGCAGTGCTTC. It encodes CASSTGQAIDEQCF. Looking up the rest from reference TRBV5-1 and TRBJ2-7 gives the full variable domain: KAGVTQTPRYLIKTRGQQVTLSCSPISGHRSVSWYQQTPGQGLQFLFEYFSETQRNKGNFPGRFSGRQFSNSRSEMNVSTLELGDSALYLCASSTGQAIDEQCFGPGTRLTVT.

Only a few counts were recorded for this clonotype. The rearrangement links TRBV7-9 to TRBJ2-3, with 8 nucleotides matching TRBD1. The CDR3 length is 14 residues. The V gene's germline CDR1 is SEHNR and CDR2 FQNEAQ (reference sequence). Trimming cost V 4 bases and J 4 bases; bases outside gene matches: 4. In DNA form, the CDR3 reads TGTGCCAGCAGCTGGCAGGGGGCCCCAGATACGCAGTATTTT. This encodes CASSWQGAPDTQYF. Based on the CDR3 plus reference TRBV7-9 and TRBJ2-3, the full variable domain is DTGVSQNPRHKITKRGQNVTFRCDPISEHNRLYWYRQTLGQGPEFLTYFQNEAQLEKSRLLSDRFSAERPKGSFSTLEIQRTEQGDSAMYLCASSWQGAPDTQYFGPGTRLTVL.

The chain joins TRBV27 to TRBJ1-2; 8 nucleotides align to TRBD1. The length of the CDR3 is 12 residues. CDR1 is MNHEY, CDR2 SMNVEV, per germline (reference sequence). V was pared by 10 bases and J by 8 bases, with 9 bases of the junction left unmatched. The CDR3 sequence is CATTSRTGGYTF. CDR3 DNA: TGTGCCACAACGTCTCGGACAGGGGGCTACACCTTC.

V and J are TRBV10-3 and TRBJ2-1, with D possibly TRBD1 on 6 matching bases. The V gene's germline CDR1 is ENHRY and CDR2 SYGVKD. V gave up 5 bases and J gave up 4 bases, with 6 bases separating them. The CDR3 has 12 residues. CDR3 sequence: CAISQGYNEQFF. CDR3 coding DNA: TGTGCCATCAGTCAGGGGTACAATGAGCAGTTCTTC.

The rearrangement uses TRBV5-1 and TRBJ1-1; no definite D call. The CDR3 has 17 amino acids. Germline values: CDR1 SGHRS, CDR2 YFSETQ. The V gene lost 1 base and the J gene lost 0 bases, with 16 bases spanning the gap. DNA of the CDR3: TGCGCCAGCAGCTTGAGGCGTGGCCGCCAAATGAACACTGAAGCTTTCTTT. Translating gives CASSLRRGRQMNTEAFF.

The V call is TRBV21-1, the J call TRBJ1-1; TRBD1 is taken as the D call from the table, unchecked against the DNA. TRBV21-1 counts as a pseudogene. The CDR3 is made up of 8 amino acids. This chain's CDR3 is CASGGGFF. In nucleotides, the CDR3 is TGTGCCAGCGGGGGGGGTTTCTTT.